The T cell receptor (beta chain) under discussion was sequenced for a study of control samples from healthy donors and cancer patients. This clone was observed once. V was clipped by 1 base and J by 3 bases; unmatched bases: 4. CDR3 length: 16 amino acids. Germline loops: CDR1 SGHTA, CDR2 FQGNSA. Data came from immunoSEQ multiplex PCR; TCRdb stores just in-frame clones and leaves some out. The sample lists about 140,000 clones, 80% to 95% occurring once. This clonotype originated in a young man in good health. The V call is TRBV7-2, the J call TRBJ1-2; TRBD1 aligns across 11 bases. The sequenced sample was blood. CDR3 in DNA: TGTGCCAGCAGCTTAGGTCGGGACAGGGGGTACTATGGCTACACCTTC. This gives the protein CASSLGRDRGYYGYTF.